Following are 20 T cell receptor beta chains from one sample sequenced in a study of blood T cells in healthy people across ages. Then a second PCR, running roughly 6 to 12 cycles, was carried out with a sample-barcoded 5' primer and a J-beta primer mix. TCRdb itself ran the 5' RACE reads through MiXCR, one entry per CDR3 protein. The table lists about a million distinct CDR3 sequences, about 44% of them singletons, with under 15% in the top ten. Sequencing was performed on blood. Source of these receptors: a man aged 25 to 40 in good health.

Many counts were recorded for this clonotype. The gene calls are TRBV7-2 and TRBJ2-3; TRBD1 matches at 7 bases. The trim removed 5 bases at V and 7 bases at J, leaving 9 bases unmatched. This CDR3 spans 14 amino acids. Germline assignment: CDR1 SGHTA and CDR2 FQGNSA. CDR3 loop: CASSPPPTGNTQYF. The CDR3 coding sequence is TGTGCCAGCAGCCCGCCTCCGACAGGGAATACGCAGTATTTT.

CDR3 DNA sequence: TGTGCCAGCAGCCGCATGACAGGGGGCAGTACCTATAATTCACCCCTCCACTTT. It yields the protein CASSRMTGGSTYNSPLHF. V usage is TRBV4-2 and J usage is TRBJ1-6; 10 bases map to TRBD1. The CDR3 runs 18 residues. V gave up 4 bases and J gave up 2 bases; unmatched junction bases: 8. Germline loops: CDR1 LGHNA, CDR2 YNFKEQ.

The rearrangement joins TRBV28 to TRBJ2-3; TRBD1 matches at 7 bases. Germline V CDR1 and CDR2: MDHEN, SYDVKM. V dropped 4 bases and J dropped 5; count of bases not matched to a gene: 12. This CDR3 region has 16 residues. CDR3 residues: CASSSLDRAMGDTQYF. The CDR3 bases are TGTGCCAGCAGTTCCCTAGACAGGGCGATGGGAGATACGCAGTATTTT.

The chain recombines TRBV20-1 with TRBJ2-3, with 13 bases aligning to TRBD2. V gave up 0 bases and J gave up 5 bases; unmatched junction bases: 8. The CDR3 covers 17 residues. Per the germline V gene, CDR1 is DFQATT and CDR2 is SNEGSKA (reference sequence). In nucleotides, the CDR3 is TGCAGTGCTAGAGATACCGGGACTAGCGGGATCGGAGATACGCAGTATTTT. It translates to CSARDTGTSGIGDTQYF.

This chain joins TRBV20-1 and TRBJ1-1; 8 bases map to TRBD1. Trimming took 0 bases from V and 4 from J; bases not matched to a gene: 7. Germline V gene sequence: CDR1 DFQATT, CDR2 SNEGSKA (reference sequence). The CDR3 extends over 15 amino acids. In DNA, the CDR3 is TGCAGTGCTAGAGAGGCCCGGACAGGGTTCACTGAAGCTTTCTTT. Encoded protein: CSAREARTGFTEAFF.

This clonotype was seen many times. The chain couples TRBV12-3 or TRBV12-4 to TRBJ2-7, with D possibly being TRBD1 (6 bases). V lost 5 bases, J lost 2 bases, and 13 bases lay in between. This CDR3 is 14 amino acids long. The CDR3 loop reads CASSLDRSTYEQYF. The CDR3 region has the DNA TGTGCCAGCAGTCTCGACAGGTCCACCTACGAGCAGTACTTC.

In nucleotides, the CDR3 is TGTGCCAGCAGTTTCTCAGGGACAGGGGGCAGCTATGGCTACACCTTC. It yields the protein CASSFSGTGGSYGYTF. The chain links TRBV12-3 or TRBV12-4 to TRBJ1-2; TRBD1 agrees at 12 bases. Trimming took 3 bases from V and 4 from J; bases not matched to a gene: 6. CDR3 size: 16 residues.

V gene TRBV21-1 combines with J gene TRBJ1-5; the table's D call of TRBD1 was not tested on the DNA. TRBV21-1 is listed as a pseudogene. The CDR3 totals 19 residues. The CDR3 here is CASSKARRGTGHLNQPQHF. CDR3 nucleotides: TGTGCCAGCAGCAAAGCTCGAAGGGGAACGGGACACCTCAATCAGCCCCAGCATTTT.

The genes are TRBV13 and TRBJ2-1, with 11 bases lining up with TRBD2. The germline CDR1 and CDR2 sequences are PRHDT and FYEKMQ (reference sequence). V gave up 5 bases and J gave up 8 bases; unmatched junction bases: 17. The CDR3 is 18 residues long. DNA for the CDR3: TGTGCCAGCAGCGGCTATAGCGGGGGGGCCAGTAAGGGCGATGAGCAGTTCTTC. Protein product: CASSGYSGGASKGDEQFF.

The CDR3 sequence: CASSPGAGRGGYTF. In DNA form, the CDR3 reads TGTGCCAGCAGTCCTGGGGCAGGGCGGGGTGGCTACACCTTC. The rearrangement links TRBV12-3 or TRBV12-4 to TRBJ1-2; maybe TRBD1 (5 bases). This CDR3 contains 14 residues. The ends were cut back, 5 bases at V and 7 bases at J, with 17 bases in the middle.

In this sample, this clonotype turned up a few times. The chain carries TRBV27 and TRBJ2-3; 10 bases agree with TRBD1. Germline V gene lookup returns CDR1 MNHEY and CDR2 SMNVEV (reference sequence). The CDR3 runs to 14 residues. V shed 5 bases and J 10 bases; nucleotides not matched to a gene: 9. The CDR3 sequence is CASSIGTGVVSQYF. The CDR3 coding sequence is TGTGCCAGCAGTATCGGGACAGGGGTGGTCTCGCAGTATTTT.

This clonotype was seen a handful of times. This chain joins TRBV5-1 and TRBJ2-7; a possible D gene is TRBD2 (6 bases). CDR3 length: 17 residues. V was trimmed by 4 bases and J by 4 bases, leaving 24 bases between them. Germline loops: CDR1 SGHRS, CDR2 YFSETQ. The CDR3 loop reads CASSPRSPTDYSYEQYF. In DNA form, the CDR3 reads TGCGCCAGCAGCCCAAGATCACCCACGGACTACTCGTACGAGCAGTACTTC.

V usage is TRBV10-2 and J usage is TRBJ1-2; 7 bases align to TRBD1. The V segment lost 5 bases and the J segment 4 bases; nucleotides outside the gene matches: 10. Germline loops: CDR1 WSHSY, CDR2 SAAADI. The CDR3 is 15 residues long. The CDR3 loop is CASSSRDSGIYGYTF. As DNA, the CDR3 is TGCGCCAGCAGTTCGCGGGACAGCGGGATCTATGGCTACACCTTC.

V and J are TRBV5-1 and TRBJ1-1; tentative D call: TRBD1 (5 bases). The V gene lost 3 bases and the J gene lost 3 bases, with 12 bases spanning the gap. The length of the CDR3 is 14 residues. Germline CDR1 and CDR2: SGHRS and YFSETQ. This CDR3 is CASSSLWDDTEAFF. For the CDR3, the DNA is TGCGCCAGCAGCTCCCTCTGGGACGACACTGAAGCTTTCTTT.

The chain is built from TRBV5-1 and TRBJ2-3; D is perhaps TRBD1 (5 bases). V lost 5 bases and J 4 bases, leaving 14 bases between the germline ends. The CDR3 totals 14 residues. Germline V gives CDR1 SGHRS, CDR2 YFSETQ. In nucleotides, the CDR3 is TGCGCCAGCAGGGACCTTAGGGGTCCAGATACGCAGTATTTT. It is translated as CASRDLRGPDTQYF.

V and J are TRBV6-1 and TRBJ2-1, with 10 nucleotides matching TRBD1. CDR1 MNHNS and CDR2 SASEGT come from the germline V gene. The CDR3 covers 15 residues. V lost 6 bases to trimming and J lost 7 bases; unmatched junction nucleotides: 9. CDR3 in DNA: TGTGCCAGCAGGGCGGGACAGGGGTTGGGGAATGAGCAGTTCTTC. Encoded protein: CASRAGQGLGNEQFF.

This chain connects TRBV4-3 to TRBJ2-7, with 9 bases fitting TRBD2. CDR3 length: 15 amino acids. The junction had 1 base not matched to a gene; V was cut back by 0 bases and J by 1 base. CDR1 is LGHNA and CDR2 is YSLEER in the germline V gene. In DNA, the CDR3 is TGCGCCAGCAGCCAAGAAACTAGCGGGTCCTACGAGCAGTACTTC. Translating gives CASSQETSGSYEQYF.

The chain couples TRBV6-5 to TRBJ2-1; D is perhaps TRBD1 (5 bases). Matching the DNA end better, TRBJ2-7 makes the J call doubtful. The germline CDR1 and CDR2 sequences are MNHEY and SVGAGI. There are 20 residues in the CDR3. CDR3 sequence (DNA): TGTGCCAGCAGTTACTCGCCCCTGGGGCGTGCACGCAACTCCTGCAATGAGCAGTACTTC. This codes for CASSYSPLGRARNSCNEQYF.

This clonotype was seen a handful of times. The chain has TRBV7-9 and TRBJ2-6; D uncertain. The CDR3 has 18 residues. Germline CDR1 and CDR2: SEHNR and FQNEAQ (reference sequence). Trimming cost V 1 base and J 0 bases, with 13 bases left between them. Here the CDR3 reads CASSLGIGTSSGANVLTF. CDR3 bases: TGTGCCAGCAGCTTAGGGATAGGAACATCCTCTGGGGCCAACGTCCTGACTTTC. The full variable domain, in which reference TRBV7-9 and TRBJ2-6 provide the parts outside the CDR3, is DTGVSQNPRHKITKRGQNVTFRCDPISEHNRLYWYRQTLGQGPEFLTYFQNEAQLEKSRLLSDRFSAERPKGSFSTLEIQRTEQGDSAMYLCASSLGIGTSSGANVLTFGAGSRLTVL.

The CDR3 coding sequence is TGCAGTGCTAGAATTGGGACAGGAGCCTACGAGCAGTACTTC. Encoded protein: CSARIGTGAYEQYF. The J gene is TRBJ2-4, the V gene TRBV20-1; 8 bases map to TRBD1. The J call may be mistaken, given a closer DNA end match to TRBJ2-7. Germline CDR1 is DFQATT and CDR2 is SNEGSKA (reference sequence). The CDR3 loop spans 14 amino acids.